Here is one T cell receptor (beta chain) with its context. This CDR3 comprises 17 residues. V was pared by 0 bases and J by 4 bases, with 9 bases of the junction left unmatched. Germline V CDR1 and CDR2: LGHNA, YNFKEQ. These data originate in a study of preoperative IRX-2 immunotherapy in early breast cancer. Treatment meaning: preoperative locoregional IRX-2 cytokine immunotherapy. Measured with immunoSEQ multiplex PCR; TCRdb has only the in-frame clones, and not every one. The table shows approximately 44,000 clones, with over 85% occurring only once. The rearrangement links TRBV4-2 to TRBJ2-1, with 7 bases fitting TRBD2. The sequence came from a human donor with breast cancer. This specimen consisted of tumor tissue, obtained after IRX-2 immunotherapy. The CDR3 loop is CASSQERSRLAYNEQFF. The CDR3 DNA is TGTGCCAGCAGCCAAGAGCGCAGCAGACTAGCATACAATGAGCAGTTCTTC.